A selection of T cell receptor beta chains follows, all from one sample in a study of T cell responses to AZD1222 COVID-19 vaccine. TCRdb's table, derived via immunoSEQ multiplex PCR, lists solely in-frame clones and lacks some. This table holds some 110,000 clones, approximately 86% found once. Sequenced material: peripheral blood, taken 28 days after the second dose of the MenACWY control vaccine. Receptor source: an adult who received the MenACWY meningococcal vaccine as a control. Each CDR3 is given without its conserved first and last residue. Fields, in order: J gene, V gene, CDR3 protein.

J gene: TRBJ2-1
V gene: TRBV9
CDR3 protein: ASSLYNEQF

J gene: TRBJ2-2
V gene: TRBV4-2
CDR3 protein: ASSQLTGSNTGELF

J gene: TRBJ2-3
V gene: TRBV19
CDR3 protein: ASSFQLRLAGWTSTDTQY

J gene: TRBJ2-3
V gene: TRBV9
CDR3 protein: ASSVLPLEGGDTQY

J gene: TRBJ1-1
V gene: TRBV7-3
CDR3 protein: ASSLSRRGRGTEAF

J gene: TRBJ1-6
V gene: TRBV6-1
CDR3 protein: ASSEVSPLH

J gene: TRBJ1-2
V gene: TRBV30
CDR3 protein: AWSVGTLPNYGYT

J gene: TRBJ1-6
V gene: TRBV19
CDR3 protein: ASRIGDRGSPLH

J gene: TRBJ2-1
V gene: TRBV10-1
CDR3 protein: ASSELLAGEQF

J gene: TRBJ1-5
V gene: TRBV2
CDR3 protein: ASNLQGGNQPQH

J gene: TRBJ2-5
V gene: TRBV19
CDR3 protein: ASSSGMRETQY

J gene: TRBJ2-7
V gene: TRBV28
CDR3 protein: ASSQGGSLGEQY

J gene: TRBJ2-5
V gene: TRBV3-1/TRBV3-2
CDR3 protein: ASSQAGQGVETQY

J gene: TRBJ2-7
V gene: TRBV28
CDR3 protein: ASSFPGQGGNYEQY

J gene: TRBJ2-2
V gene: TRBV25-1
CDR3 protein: ASSSAGFGEGTGELF

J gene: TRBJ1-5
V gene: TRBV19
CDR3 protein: ASTPPGPEPQH

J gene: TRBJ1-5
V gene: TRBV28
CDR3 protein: ASSLNPPQPQH

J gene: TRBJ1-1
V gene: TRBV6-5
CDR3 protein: ASSYSRALGNTEAF

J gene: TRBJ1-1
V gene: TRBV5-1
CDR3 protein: ASSLSQGGLTEAF

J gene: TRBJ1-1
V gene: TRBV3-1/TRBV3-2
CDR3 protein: ASSHQGNTEAF

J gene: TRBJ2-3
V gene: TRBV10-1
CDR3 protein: ASSERGRGLVYYRTDTQY

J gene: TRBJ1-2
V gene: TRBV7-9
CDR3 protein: ASSLGGTGRGGYT

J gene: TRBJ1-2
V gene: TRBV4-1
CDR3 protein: ASSYIQGQDGYT

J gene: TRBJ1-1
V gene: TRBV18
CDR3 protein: ASSPRQQGPVNTEAF

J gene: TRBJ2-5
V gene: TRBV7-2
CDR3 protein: ASSSLGPETQY

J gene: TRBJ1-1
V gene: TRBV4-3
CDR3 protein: ASSHSYTIANTEAF

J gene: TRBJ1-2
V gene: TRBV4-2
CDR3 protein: ASSQDRVYGYT

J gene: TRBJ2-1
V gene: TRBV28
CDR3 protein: ASRPGLAGSEQF

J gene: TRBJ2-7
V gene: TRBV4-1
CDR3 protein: ASSHVGDYRRGFYEQY

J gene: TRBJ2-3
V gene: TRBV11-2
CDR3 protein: ASSLGGGPTDTQY

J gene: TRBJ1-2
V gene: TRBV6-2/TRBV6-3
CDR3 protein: ASSFPGRPDYGYT

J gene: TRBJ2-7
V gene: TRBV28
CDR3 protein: ASSPPLAGRYEQY

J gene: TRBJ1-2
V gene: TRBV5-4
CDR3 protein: ASSLLGTATYGYT

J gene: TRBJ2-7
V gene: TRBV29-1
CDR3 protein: SALGELYEQY

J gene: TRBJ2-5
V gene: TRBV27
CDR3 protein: ASSLSTGGAAETQY

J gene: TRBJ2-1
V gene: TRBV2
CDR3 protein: ASSDSTAGGPQF

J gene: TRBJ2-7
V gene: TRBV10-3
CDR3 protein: AISGLTGAYEQY

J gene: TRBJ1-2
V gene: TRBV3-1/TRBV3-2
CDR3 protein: ASSQDNPWIRGYGYT

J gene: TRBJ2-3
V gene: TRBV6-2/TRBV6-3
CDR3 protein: ASSPRTVTPAADTQY

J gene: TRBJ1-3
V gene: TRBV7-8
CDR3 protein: ASSFETGVSNTIY

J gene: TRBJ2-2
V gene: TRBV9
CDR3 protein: ASSVGFDRSRANTGELF

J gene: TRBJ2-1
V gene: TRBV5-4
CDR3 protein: ASGHITRTSDEQF

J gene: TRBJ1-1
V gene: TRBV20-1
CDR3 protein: SASGRENTEAF

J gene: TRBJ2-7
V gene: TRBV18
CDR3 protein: ASSPVSQGALGEQY

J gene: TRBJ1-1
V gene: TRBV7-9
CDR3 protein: ASSLGVGMDTEAF

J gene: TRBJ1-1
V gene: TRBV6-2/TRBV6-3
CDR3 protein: ASSFGTRGDTEAF

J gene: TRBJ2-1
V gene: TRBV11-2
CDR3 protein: ASSLTIGKVSRSYNEQF

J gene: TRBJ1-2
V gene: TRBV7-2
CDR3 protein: ASSLDRGNYGYT

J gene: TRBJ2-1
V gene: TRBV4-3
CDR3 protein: ASSQDPLVGANEQF

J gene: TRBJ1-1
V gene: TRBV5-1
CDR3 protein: ASSLGGFNTEAF

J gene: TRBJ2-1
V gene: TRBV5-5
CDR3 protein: ASSLGVAGGDEQF

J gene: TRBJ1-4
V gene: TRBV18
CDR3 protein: ASSLTQASTNEKLF

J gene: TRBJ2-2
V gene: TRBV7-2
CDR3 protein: ASSFLRVTGELF

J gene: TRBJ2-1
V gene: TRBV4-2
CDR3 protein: ASSQVTERGGEYEQF

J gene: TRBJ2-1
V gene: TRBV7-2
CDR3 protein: ASSLALYNGEQF